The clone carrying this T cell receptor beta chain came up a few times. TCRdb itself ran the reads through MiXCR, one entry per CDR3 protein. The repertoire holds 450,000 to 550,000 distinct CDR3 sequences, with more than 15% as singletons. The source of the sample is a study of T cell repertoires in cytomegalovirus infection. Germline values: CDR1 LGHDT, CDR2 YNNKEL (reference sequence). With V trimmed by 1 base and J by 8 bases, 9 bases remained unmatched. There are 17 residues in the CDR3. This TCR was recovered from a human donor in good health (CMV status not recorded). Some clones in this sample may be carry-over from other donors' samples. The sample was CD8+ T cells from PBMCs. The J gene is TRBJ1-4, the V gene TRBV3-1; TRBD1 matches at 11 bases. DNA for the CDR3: TGTGCCAGCAGCCAAGGGACAGGGGGCTCAGTGGAGGAAAAACTGTTTTTT. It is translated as CASSQGTGGSVEEKLFF.